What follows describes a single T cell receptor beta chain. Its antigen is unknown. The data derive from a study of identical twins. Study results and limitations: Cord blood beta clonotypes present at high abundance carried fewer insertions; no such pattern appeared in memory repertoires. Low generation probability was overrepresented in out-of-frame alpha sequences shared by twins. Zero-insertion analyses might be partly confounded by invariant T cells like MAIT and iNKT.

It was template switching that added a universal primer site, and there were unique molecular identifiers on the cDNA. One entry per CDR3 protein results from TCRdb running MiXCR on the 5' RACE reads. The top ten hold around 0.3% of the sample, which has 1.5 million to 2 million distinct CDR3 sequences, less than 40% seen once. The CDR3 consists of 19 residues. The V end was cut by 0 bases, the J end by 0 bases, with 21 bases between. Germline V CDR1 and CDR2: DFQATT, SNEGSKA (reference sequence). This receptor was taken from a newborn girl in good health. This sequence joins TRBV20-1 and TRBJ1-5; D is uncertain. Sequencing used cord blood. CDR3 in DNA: TGCAGTGCTAGAGATCGGCTCGGCAGGTCCCGTTATAGCAATCAGCCCCAGCATTTT. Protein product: CSARDRLGRSRYSNQPQHF.